This T cell receptor (beta chain) was recorded in a study of beta chain features in type 1 diabetes. Study information: Sorted cells from all samples, numbering about 98 million, were examined.

Findings and limits, study-wide: All four CD4+ subsets from Type 1 diabetes patients carried moderately but significantly shorter TCRB CDR3s. PCR may have favored shorter templates equally in patients and controls.

Sorting produced populations that all topped 95% purity. This CDR3 spans 14 amino acids. V was clipped by 6 bases and J by 0 bases, with 12 bases between them. Germline lookup yields CDR1 SGHRS and CDR2 YFSETQ. Concerning this clone itself: Its antigen remains unknown.

Every bit of the isolated RNA underwent reverse transcription, so sequencing read expressed TCRB transcripts. The table came from immunoSEQ multiplex PCR; TCRdb's copy has only in-frame clones and leaves some out. Among roughly 150,000 clones listed, approximately 8.7% were seen once. The chain joins TRBV5-1 to TRBJ1-1, with D possibly TRBD1 on 6 matching bases. The sequence was obtained from a woman under 40 with type 1 diabetes. The sample taken for sequencing was central memory CD4+ T cells from blood. The CDR3 spells CASMIGGMNTEAFF. For the CDR3, the DNA is TGCGCCAGCATGATAGGGGGTATGAACACTGAAGCTTTCTTT.